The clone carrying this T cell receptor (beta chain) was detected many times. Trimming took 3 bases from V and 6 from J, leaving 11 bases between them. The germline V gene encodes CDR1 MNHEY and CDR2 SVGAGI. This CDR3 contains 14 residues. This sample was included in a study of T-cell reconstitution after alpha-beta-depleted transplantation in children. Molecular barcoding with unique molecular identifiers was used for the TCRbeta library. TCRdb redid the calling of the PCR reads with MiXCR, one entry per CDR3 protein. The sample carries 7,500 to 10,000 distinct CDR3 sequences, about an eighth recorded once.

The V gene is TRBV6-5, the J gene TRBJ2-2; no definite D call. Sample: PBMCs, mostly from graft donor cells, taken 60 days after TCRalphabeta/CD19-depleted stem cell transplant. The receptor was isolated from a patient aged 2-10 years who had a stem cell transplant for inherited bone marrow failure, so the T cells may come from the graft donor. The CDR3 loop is CASSYMSSAGELFF. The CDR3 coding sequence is TGTGCCAGCAGTTATATGTCAAGCGCCGGGGAGCTGTTTTTT.